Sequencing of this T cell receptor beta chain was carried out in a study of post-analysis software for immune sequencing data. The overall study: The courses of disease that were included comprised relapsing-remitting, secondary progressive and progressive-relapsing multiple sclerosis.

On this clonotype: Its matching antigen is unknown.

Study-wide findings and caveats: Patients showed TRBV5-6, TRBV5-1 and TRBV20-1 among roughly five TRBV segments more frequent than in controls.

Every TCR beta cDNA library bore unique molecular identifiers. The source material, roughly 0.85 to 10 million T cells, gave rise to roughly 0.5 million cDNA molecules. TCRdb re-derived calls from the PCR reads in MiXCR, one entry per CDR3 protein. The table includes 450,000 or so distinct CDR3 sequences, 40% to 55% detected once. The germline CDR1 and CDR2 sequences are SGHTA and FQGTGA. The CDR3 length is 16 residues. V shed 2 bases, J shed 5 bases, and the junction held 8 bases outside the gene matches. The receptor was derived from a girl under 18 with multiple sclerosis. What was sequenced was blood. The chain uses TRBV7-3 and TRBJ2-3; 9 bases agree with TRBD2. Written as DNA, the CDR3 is TGTGCCAGCAGCTTACCTCTAGCGGGAAAGCAAGATACGCAGTATTTT. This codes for CASSLPLAGKQDTQYF.